This T cell receptor (beta chain) comes out of a study of blood T cell repertoires in COVID-19. At the level of the study: From T cells, B-cell-depleted T cells, or PBMCs came the material, which was cDNA or gDNA.

The age range of participants was 18 to 89 years, with residence in fewer than 25 US areas. Data came from immunoSEQ multiplex PCR; TCRdb stores just in-frame clones and leaves some out. The sample has 300,000 to 400,000 clones, around 91% seen once. The V segment lost 3 bases and the J segment 8 bases; nucleotides outside the gene matches: 13. The CDR3 consists of 16 residues. Germline V gene lookup returns CDR1 SGDLS and CDR2 YYNGEE. The material sequenced was PBMCs or T cells enriched from blood (not recorded which). The chain uses TRBV9 and TRBJ2-4, with TRBD2 identical over 8 bases. The source is a man between 18 and 35 years old who had recovered from COVID-19. The CDR3 loop reads CASSGPTSAGGDIQYF. In DNA form, the CDR3 reads TGTGCCAGCAGCGGCCCGACTAGCGCAGGTGGGGACATTCAGTACTTC.